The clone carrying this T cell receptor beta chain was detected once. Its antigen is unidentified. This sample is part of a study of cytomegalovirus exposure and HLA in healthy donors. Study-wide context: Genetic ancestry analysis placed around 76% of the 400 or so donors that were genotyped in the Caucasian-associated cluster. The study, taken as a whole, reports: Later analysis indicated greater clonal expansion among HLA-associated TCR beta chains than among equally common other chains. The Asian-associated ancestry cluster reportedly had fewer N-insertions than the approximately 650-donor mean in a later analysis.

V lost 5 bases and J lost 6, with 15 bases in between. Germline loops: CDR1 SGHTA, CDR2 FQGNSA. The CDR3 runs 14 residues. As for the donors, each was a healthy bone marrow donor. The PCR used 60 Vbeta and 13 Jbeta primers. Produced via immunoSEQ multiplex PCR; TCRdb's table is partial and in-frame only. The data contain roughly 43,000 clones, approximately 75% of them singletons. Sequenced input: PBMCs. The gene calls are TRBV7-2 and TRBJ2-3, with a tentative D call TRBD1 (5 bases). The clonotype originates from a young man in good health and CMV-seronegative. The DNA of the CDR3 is TGTGCCAGCAGCCTCCCTAGTGCAGGGGATACGCAGTATTTT. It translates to CASSLPSAGDTQYF.